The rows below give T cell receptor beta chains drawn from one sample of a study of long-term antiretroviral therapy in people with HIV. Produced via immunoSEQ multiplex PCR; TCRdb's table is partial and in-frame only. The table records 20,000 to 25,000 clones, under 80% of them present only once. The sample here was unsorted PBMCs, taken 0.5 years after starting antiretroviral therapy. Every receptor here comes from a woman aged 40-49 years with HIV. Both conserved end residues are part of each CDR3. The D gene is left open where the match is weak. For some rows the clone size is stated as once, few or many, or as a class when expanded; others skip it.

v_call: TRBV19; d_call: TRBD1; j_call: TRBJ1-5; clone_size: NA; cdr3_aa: CASTPSRTGGNQPQHF; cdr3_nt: TGTGCCAGTACCCCAAGTAGGACAGGGGGAAATCAGCCCCAGCATTTT
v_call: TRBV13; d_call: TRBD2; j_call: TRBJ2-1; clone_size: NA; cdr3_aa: CASSLGTSGTYNEQFF; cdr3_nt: TGTGCCAGCAGCTTAGGGACTAGCGGAACCTACAATGAGCAGTTCTTC
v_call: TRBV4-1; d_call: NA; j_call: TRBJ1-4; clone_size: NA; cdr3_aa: CASSQDRAATNEKLFF; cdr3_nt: TGCGCCAGCAGCCAAGACAGGGCAGCAACTAATGAAAAACTGTTTTTT
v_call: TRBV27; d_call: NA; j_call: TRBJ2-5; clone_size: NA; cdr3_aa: CASSVRGETQYF; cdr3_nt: TGTGCCAGCAGTGTCCGTGGGGAGACCCAGTACTTC
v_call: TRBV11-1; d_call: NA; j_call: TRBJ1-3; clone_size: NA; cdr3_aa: CASSPGQISGNTIYF; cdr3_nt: TGTGCCAGCAGCCCGGGACAAATCTCTGGAAACACCATATATTTT
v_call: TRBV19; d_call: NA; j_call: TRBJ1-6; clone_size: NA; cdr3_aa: CASSIDVLGSPLHF; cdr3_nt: TGTGCCAGTAGTATAGATGTCTTAGGCTCACCCCTCCACTTT
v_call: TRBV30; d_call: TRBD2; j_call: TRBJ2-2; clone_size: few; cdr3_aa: CAGGLAGEYTGELFF; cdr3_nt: TGTGCCGGCGGACTAGCGGGGGAGTACACCGGGGAGCTGTTTTTT
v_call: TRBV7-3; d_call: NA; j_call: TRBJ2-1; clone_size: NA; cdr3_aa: CASSLGLSEDEQFF; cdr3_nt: TGTGCCAGCAGCTTAGGGTTATCTGAGGATGAGCAGTTCTTC
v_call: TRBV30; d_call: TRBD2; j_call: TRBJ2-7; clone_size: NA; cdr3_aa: CAWSGRGGSYEQYF; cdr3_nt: TGTGCCTGGAGTGGGCGGGGGGGCTCCTACGAGCAGTACTTC
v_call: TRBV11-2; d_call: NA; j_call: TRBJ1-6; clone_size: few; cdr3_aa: CASSLGIRTTNSPLHF; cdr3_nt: TGTGCCAGCAGTCTGGGGATAAGGACAACGAATTCACCCCTCCACTTT
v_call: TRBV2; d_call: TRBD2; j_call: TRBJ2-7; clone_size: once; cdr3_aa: CASSDLTSTYEQYF; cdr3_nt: TGTGCCAGCAGTGATTTGACTAGCACCTACGAGCAGTACTTC
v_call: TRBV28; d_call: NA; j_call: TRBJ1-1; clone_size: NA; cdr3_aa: CASSLSGGREAFF; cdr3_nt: TGTGCCAGCAGTTTATCTGGGGGCAGGGAAGCTTTCTTT
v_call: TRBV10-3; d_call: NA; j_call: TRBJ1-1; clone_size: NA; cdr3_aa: CAISEQPMNTEAFF; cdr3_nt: TGTGCCATCAGTGAGCAGCCCATGAACACTGAAGCTTTCTTT
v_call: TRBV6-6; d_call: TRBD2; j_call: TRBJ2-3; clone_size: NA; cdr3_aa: CASSLPGSGEADTQYF; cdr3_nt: TGTGCCAGCAGTCTCCCGGGTAGCGGGGAAGCAGATACGCAGTATTTT
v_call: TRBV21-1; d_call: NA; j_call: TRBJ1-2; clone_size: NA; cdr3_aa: CASGSSDYGYTF; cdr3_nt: TGTGCCAGCGGGTCCTCGGACTATGGCTACACCTTC
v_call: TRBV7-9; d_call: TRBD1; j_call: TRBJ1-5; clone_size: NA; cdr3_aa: CASSFTGAGQPQHF; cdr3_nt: TGTGCCAGCAGCTTCACAGGGGCGGGTCAGCCCCAGCATTTT
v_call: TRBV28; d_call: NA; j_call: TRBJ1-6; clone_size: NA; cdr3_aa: CASSLGSSYNSPLHF; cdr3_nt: TGTGCCAGCAGTTTGGGGAGCTCCTATAATTCACCCCTCCACTTT
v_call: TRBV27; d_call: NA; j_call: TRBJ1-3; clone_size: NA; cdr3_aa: CASSLRGIGVASGNTIYF; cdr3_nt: TGTGCCAGCAGTTTAAGGGGTATTGGGGTGGCCTCTGGAAACACCATATATTTT
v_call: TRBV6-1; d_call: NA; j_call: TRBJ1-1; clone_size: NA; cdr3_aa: CASSGPGRSNMNTEAFF; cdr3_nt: TGTGCCAGCAGTGGCCCGGGACGGTCTAATATGAACACTGAAGCTTTCTTT
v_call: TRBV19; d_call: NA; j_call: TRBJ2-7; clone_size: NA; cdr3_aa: CASSTISQDEQYF; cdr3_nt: TGTGCCAGTAGTACCATCTCACAGGACGAGCAGTACTTC
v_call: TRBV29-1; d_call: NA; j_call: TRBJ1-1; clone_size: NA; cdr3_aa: CSVLQGHSWGEAFF; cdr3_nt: TGCAGCGTTTTACAGGGACATTCCTGGGGTGAAGCTTTCTTT
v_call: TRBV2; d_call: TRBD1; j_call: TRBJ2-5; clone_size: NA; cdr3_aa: CASRDRGETQYF; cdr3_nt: TGTGCCAGCAGAGACAGGGGTGAGACCCAGTACTTC
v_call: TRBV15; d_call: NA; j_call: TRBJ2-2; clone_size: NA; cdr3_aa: CATSRGAANTGELFF; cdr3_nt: TGTGCCACCAGCAGAGGGGCGGCGAACACCGGGGAGCTGTTTTTT
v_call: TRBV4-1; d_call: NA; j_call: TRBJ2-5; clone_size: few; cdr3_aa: CASSQERLQETQYF; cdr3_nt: TGCGCCAGCAGCCAAGAAAGGCTCCAAGAGACCCAGTACTTC
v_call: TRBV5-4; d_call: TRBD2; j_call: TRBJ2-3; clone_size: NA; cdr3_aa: CASSLLSGGSTDTQYF; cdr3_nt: TGTGCCAGCAGCTTGCTCAGCGGGGGAAGCACAGATACGCAGTATTTT
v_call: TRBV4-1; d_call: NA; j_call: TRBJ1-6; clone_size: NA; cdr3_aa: CASSLPGGRKDSPLHF; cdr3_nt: TGCGCCAGCAGTCTTCCTGGGGGGAGGAAGGATTCACCCCTCCACTTT